Reported below is one T cell receptor beta chain. Its specificity is unknown. The CDR3 loop spans 15 amino acids. CDR1 MGHDK and CDR2 SYGVNS come from the germline V gene. Trimming removed 3 bases at V and 3 bases at J, with 15 bases between. Treatment given: oral pan-JAK inhibitor, 5-10 mg twice daily. The data are from a study of CD8+ T cells in alopecia areata. Study summary: Treated individuals took tofacitinib by mouth, 5 to 10 mg twice daily. Findings and caveats of the study: Lesional scalp displayed greater clonality than normal scalp, most notably in alopecia totalis/universalis.

Sequencing relied on a cDNA template that was reverse transcribed from extracted RNA. Clones were sequenced by immunoSEQ multiplex PCR, and TCRdb holds only the in-frame ones, with some missing. The repertoire includes approximately 190,000 clones, roughly 50% of them detected once, and 5.5% to 6% sits in the top ten. The receptor comes from a human donor with alopecia areata. This specimen was CD4+ T cells sorted from blood, taken at week 24, from a patient treated with tofacitinib. The J gene is TRBJ2-7, the V gene TRBV25-1; D unresolved. The CDR3 coding sequence is TGTGCCAGCAGTGACGGTGGAGTAGGACGCTACGAGCAGTACTTC. It is translated as CASSDGGVGRYEQYF.